A single T cell receptor beta chain is shown here with its context. Per the study methods: Amplification from reference gene primers served as the basis for estimated nucleated cell counts. Sequencing used immunoSEQ multiplex PCR; TCRdb keeps in-frame clones, though not all of them. D and trimming come from the DNA, and the V and J calls and clone size come from that table. The repertoire includes approximately 52,000 clones, over 75% of them detected once, and roughly a tenth sits in the top ten. Germline loops: CDR1 ENHRY, CDR2 SYGVKD. Germline trimming cut 7 bases from V and 0 bases from J; bases unmatched to any gene: 12. CDR3 length: 19 amino acids. The data are from a study of blood T cell repertoires in COVID-19. The overall study: COVID-19 samples, acute and convalescent, were from the United States, Italy and Spain. In each case, the material was cDNA or gDNA derived from T cells, B-cell-depleted T cells, or PBMCs.

Sequencing input: peripheral blood. This chain joins TRBV10-3 and TRBJ2-1; 13 nucleotides line up with TRBD2. The TCR was taken from a human donor in a cohort sampled during active COVID-19. The CDR3 coding sequence is TGTGCCATCAAGAACCAAGGGGGACTAGCGGGAACCTCCTACAATGAGCAGTTCTTC. It encodes CAIKNQGGLAGTSYNEQFF.